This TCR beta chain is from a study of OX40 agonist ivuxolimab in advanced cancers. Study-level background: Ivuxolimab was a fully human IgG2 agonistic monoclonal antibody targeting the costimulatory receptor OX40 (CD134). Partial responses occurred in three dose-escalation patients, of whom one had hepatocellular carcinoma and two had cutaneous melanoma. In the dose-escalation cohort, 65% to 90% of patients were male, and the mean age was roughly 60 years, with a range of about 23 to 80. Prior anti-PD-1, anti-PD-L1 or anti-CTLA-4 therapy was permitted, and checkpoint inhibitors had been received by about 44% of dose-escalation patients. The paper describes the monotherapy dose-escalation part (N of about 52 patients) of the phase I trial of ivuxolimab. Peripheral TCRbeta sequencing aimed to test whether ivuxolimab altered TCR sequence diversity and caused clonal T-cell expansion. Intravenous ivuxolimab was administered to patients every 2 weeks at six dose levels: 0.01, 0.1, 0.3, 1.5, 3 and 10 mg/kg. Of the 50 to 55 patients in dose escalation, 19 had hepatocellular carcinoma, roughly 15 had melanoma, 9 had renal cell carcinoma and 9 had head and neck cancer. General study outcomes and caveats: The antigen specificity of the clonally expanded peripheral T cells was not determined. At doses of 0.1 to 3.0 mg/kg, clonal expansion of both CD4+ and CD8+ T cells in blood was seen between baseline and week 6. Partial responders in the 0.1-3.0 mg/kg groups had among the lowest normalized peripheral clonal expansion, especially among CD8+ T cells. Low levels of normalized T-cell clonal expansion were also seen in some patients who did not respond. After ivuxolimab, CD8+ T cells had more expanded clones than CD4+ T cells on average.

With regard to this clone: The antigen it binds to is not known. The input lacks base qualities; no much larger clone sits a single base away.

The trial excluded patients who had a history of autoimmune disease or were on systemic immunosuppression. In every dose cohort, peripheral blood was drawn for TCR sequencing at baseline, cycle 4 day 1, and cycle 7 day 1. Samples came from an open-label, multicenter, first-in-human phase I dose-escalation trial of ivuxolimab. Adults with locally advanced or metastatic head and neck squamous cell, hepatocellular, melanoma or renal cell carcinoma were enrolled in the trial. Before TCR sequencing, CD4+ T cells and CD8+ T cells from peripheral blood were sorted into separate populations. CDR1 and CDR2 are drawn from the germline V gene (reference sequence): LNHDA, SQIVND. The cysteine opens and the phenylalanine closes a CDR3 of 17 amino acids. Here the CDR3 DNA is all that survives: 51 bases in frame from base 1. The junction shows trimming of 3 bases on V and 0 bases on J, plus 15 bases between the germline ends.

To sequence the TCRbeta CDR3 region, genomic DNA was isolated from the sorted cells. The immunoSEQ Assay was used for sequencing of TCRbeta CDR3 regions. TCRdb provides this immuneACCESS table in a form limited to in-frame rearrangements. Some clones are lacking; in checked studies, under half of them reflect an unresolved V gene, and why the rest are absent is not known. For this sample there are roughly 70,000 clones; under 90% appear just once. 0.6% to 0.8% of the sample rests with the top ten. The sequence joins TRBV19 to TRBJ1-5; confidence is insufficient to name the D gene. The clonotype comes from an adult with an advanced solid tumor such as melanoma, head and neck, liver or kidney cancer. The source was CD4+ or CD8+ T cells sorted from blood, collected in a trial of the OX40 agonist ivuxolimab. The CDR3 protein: CASSIRPDLASNQPQHF. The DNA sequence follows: TGTGCCAGTAGTATTCGCCCAGACTTAGCTAGCAATCAGCCCCAGCATTTT.